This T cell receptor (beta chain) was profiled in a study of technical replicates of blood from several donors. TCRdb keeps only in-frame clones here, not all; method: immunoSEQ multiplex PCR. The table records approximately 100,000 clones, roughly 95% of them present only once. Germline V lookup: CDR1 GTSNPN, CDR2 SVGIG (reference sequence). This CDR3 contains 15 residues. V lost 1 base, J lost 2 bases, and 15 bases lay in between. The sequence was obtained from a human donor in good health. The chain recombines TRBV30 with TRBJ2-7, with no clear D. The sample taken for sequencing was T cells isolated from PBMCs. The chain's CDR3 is CAWSAAAELTYEQYF. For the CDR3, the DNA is TGTGCCTGGAGTGCGGCGGCAGAATTAACCTACGAGCAGTACTTC.